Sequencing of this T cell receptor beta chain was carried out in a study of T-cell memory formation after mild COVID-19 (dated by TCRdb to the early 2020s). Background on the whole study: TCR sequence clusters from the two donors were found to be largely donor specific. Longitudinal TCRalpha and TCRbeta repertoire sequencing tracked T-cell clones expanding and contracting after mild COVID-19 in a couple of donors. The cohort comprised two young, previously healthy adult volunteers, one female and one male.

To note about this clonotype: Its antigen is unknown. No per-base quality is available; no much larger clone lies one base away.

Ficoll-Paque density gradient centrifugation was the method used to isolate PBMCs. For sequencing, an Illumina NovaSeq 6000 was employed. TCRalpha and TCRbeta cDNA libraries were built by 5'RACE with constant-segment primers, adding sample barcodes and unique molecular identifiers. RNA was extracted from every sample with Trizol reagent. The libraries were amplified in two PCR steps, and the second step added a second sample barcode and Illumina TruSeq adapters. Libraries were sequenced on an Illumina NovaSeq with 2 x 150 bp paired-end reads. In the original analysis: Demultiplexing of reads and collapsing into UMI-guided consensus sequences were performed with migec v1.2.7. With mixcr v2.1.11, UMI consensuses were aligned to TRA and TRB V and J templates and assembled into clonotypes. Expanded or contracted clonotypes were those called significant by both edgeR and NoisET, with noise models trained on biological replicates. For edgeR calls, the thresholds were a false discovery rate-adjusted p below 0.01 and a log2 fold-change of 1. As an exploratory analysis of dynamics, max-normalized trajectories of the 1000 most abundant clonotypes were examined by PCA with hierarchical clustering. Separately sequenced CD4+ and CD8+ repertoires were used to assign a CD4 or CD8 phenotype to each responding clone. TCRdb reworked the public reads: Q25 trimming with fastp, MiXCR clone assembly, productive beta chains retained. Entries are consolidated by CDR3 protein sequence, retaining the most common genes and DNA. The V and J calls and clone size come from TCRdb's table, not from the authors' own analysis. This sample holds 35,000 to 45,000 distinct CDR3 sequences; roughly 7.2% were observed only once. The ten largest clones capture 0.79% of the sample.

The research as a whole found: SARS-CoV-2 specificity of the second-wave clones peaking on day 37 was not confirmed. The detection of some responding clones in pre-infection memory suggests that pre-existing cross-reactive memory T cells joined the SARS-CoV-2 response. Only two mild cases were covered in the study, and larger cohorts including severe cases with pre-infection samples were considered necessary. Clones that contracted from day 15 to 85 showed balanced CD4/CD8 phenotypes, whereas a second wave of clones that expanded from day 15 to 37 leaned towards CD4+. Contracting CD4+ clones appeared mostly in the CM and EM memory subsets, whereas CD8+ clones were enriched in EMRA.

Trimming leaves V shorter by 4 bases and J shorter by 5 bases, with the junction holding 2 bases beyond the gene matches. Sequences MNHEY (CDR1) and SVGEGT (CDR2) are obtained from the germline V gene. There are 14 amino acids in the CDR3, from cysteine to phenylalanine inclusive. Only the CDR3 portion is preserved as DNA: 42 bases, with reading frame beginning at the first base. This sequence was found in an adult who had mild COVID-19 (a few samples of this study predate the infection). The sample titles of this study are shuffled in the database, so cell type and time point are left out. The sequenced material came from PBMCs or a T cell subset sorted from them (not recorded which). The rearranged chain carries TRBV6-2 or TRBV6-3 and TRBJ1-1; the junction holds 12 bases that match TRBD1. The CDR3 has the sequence CASSWDRGLTEAFF. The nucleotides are TGTGCCAGCAGTTGGGACAGGGGGCTGACTGAAGCTTTCTTT.